This T cell receptor (beta chain) is drawn from a study of Ad26.COV2.S vaccination and SARS-CoV-2 variants. Study summary: Intramuscular Ad26.COV2.S at 5x10^10 or 1x10^11 viral particles.

Germline V gene lookup returns CDR1 GTSNPN and CDR2 SVGIG (reference sequence). The CDR3 length is 13 residues. Trimming at V came to 8 bases and at J to 7 bases, leaving 11 bases not matched to a gene. Treatment of the sample: some 20 received Ad26.COV2.S at low or high dose, single or two shots; roughly five received placebo; per-sample allocation not given. Sampling took place 63 days after the first vaccine or placebo injection. Repertoires were generated with immunoSEQ multiplex PCR, while TCRdb's copy carries only in-frame clones and drops some. Among 360,000 or so clones listed, around 89% were seen once. This clone was recorded once.

This sequence joins TRBV30 and TRBJ1-2; TRBD1 matches at 9 bases. The sequences come from peripheral blood, collected in a trial of Ad26.COV2.S vaccine versus placebo. This TCR derives from a person aged 18 to 65 who received the Ad26.COV2.S COVID-19 vaccine or a placebo. The CDR3 reads CAGTGGDARGYTF. Written as DNA, the CDR3 is TGTGCCGGAACAGGGGGCGACGCGCGTGGCTACACCTTC.